Listed here are 9 T cell receptor beta chains from one sample, sequenced in a study of CD8 T cells in Susac syndrome. After extraction with the RNeasy kit, about 0.45 to 1 ug of the RNA was reverse transcribed using random hexamers. TCRdb analysed the immunoSEQ multiplex PCR reads with MiXCR anew, one entry per CDR3 protein. The sample has a few hundred thousand distinct CDR3 sequences; roughly 96% are singletons. Sequencing was carried out using CD4+ T cells from PBMCs. These receptors all stem from a human donor with multiple sclerosis.

The chain couples TRBV14 to TRBJ2-7, with 7 positions matching TRBD1. V dropped 8 bases and J dropped 6; count of bases not matched to a gene: 13. The CDR3 consists of 14 residues. CDR1 SGHDN and CDR2 FVKESK come from the germline V gene. CDR3 in DNA: TGTGCCAGCGGGCGGCAGACAGGGTTGGCCGAGCAGTACTTC. It is translated as CASGRQTGLAEQYF. Looking up the rest from reference TRBV14 and TRBJ2-7 gives the full variable domain: EAGVTQFPSHSVIEKGQTVTLRCDPISGHDNLYWYRRVMGKEIKFLLHFVKESKQDESGMPNNRFLAERTGGTYSTLKVQPAELEDSGVYFCASGRQTGLAEQYFGPGTRLTVT.

The rearrangement joins TRBV20-1 to TRBJ2-7; D not certain. Trimming took off 6 bases at V and 6 bases at J, with 12 bases between the two ends. Per the germline V gene, CDR1 is DFQATT and CDR2 is SNEGSKA (reference sequence). The length of the CDR3 is 11 residues. The CDR3 bases are TGCAGTGCCAGCAAAGCAGGCGAGCAGTACTTC. Translating gives CSASKAGEQYF.

V and J are TRBV28 and TRBJ1-2; 9 nucleotides align to TRBD1. Germline CDR1 and CDR2: MDHEN and SYDVKM. The CDR3 sequence is 14 residues long. Trimming took 7 bases from V and 7 from J; bases not matched to a gene: 10. The CDR3 bases are TGTGCCAGCACGTCGTGGGGACAGGGAGGTGGCTACACCTTC. Its translation: CASTSWGQGGGYTF.

This sequence joins TRBV15 and TRBJ1-1, with D possibly TRBD1 on 5 matching bases. V lost 0 bases and J 5 bases, leaving 10 bases between the germline ends. The CDR3 consists of 14 residues. From germline, CDR1 is LNHNV and CDR2 YYDKDF (reference sequence). This CDR3 reads CATSRDLGDTEAFF. CDR3 nucleotide sequence: TGTGCCACCAGCAGAGATTTGGGGGATACTGAAGCTTTCTTT.

This clonotype was picked up one time. The rearrangement joins TRBV29-1 to TRBJ2-3; D is perhaps TRBD2 (5 bases). The CDR3 sequence is 17 residues long. Trimming shortened V by 3 bases and J by 0 bases, and 19 bases separated the two germline ends. Germline CDR1 is SQVTM and CDR2 is ANQGSEA. CDR3 coding DNA: TGCAGCGTTGATGCTGGGCTAGCAGATTCTAGCACAGATACGCAGTATTTT. Residues: CSVDAGLADSSTDTQYF.

V is TRBV3-1 and J is TRBJ1-1; D is ambiguous. V lost 10 bases to trimming and J lost 4 bases, with 10 bases between them. Germline V gene sequence: CDR1 LGHDT, CDR2 YNNKEL (reference sequence). There are 11 residues in the CDR3. The CDR3 DNA sequence: TGTGCCACCGTACGGGGCACTGAAGCTTTCTTT. Residues: CATVRGTEAFF. Filled out from reference TRBV3-1 and TRBJ1-1, the complete variable domain reads DTAVSQTPKYLVTQMGNDKSIKCEQNLGHDTMYWYKQDSKKFLKIMFSYNNKELIINETVPNRFSPKSPDKAHLNLHINSLELGDSAVYFCATVRGTEAFFGQGTRLTVV.

The CDR3 DNA reads TGCAGTGCTAGAGATGGGTCCCAGAGCACAGATACGCAGTATTTT. This gives the protein CSARDGSQSTDTQYF. The chain links TRBV20-1 to TRBJ2-3; D gene ambiguous. Germline values: CDR1 DFQATT, CDR2 SNEGSKA (reference sequence). This CDR3 spans 15 amino acids. The germline V and J ends were trimmed by 0 bases and 0 bases, with 10 bases remaining between them.

V is TRBV14 and J is TRBJ1-5; unclear D gene. The CDR3 has 12 amino acids. In germline, CDR1 is SGHDN, CDR2 FVKESK. V was shortened by 2 bases and J by 9 bases, with 8 bases between the two germline ends. This CDR3 reads CASSQLNGPQHF. CDR3 DNA sequence: TGTGCCAGCAGCCAATTGAATGGGCCCCAGCATTTT.

This chain links TRBV20-1 with TRBJ1-1; no clear D. Germline values: CDR1 DFQATT, CDR2 SNEGSKA (reference sequence). This CDR3 is built from 11 residues. The V and J ends lost 0 bases and 8 bases respectively, with 7 bases between them. CDR3 nucleotides: TGCAGTGCTAGAGATGAGATGGAAGCTTTCTTT. This sequence encodes CSARDEMEAFF.